Shown below are 19 T cell receptor beta chains from a single sample sequenced in a study of radiation and T cells in renal cell carcinoma. Time point specified: blood 2 weeks post-SBRT. Stated treatment: 15 Gy SBRT to primary tumor, nephrectomy 4 weeks later. The data were produced by immunoSEQ multiplex PCR, yet TCRdb's version contains in-frame clones alone and is incomplete. This table holds roughly 150,000 clones, approximately 90% found once. This specimen consisted of blood, obtained from a patient whose treatment included radiotherapy and nephrectomy. The source of these receptors is a woman aged 45 to 65 with renal cell carcinoma.

The V gene is TRBV15, the J gene TRBJ2-7; perhaps TRBD1 as D (5 bases). This CDR3 has 13 amino acids. Germline V gene lookup returns CDR1 LNHNV and CDR2 YYDKDF (reference sequence). V shed 0 bases and J shed 6 bases, with 9 bases lying between them. Written as DNA, the CDR3 is TGTGCCACCAGCAGAGATTCTAGGGGCGAGCAGTACTTC. The encoded protein is CATSRDSRGEQYF.

This clone was counted once. The rearrangement links TRBV9 to TRBJ1-3; TRBD1 agrees at 12 bases. This CDR3 is 17 amino acids long. Per germline, CDR1 SGDLS and CDR2 YYNGEE. V lost 2 bases and J lost 1; bases outside the gene matches: 4. CDR3 amino acids: CASSVGTGGNSGNTIYF. The CDR3 nucleotides are TGTGCCAGCAGCGTGGGGACAGGGGGCAATTCTGGAAACACCATATATTTT.

The chain combines TRBV29-1 with TRBJ1-1; D is undetermined. CDR1 and CDR2 (germline): SQVTM, ANQGSEA. The CDR3 sequence is 13 residues long. Trimming cost V 1 base and J 4 bases, with 10 bases left between them. The CDR3: CSVEGVRGTEAFF. The CDR3 region has the DNA TGCAGCGTTGAAGGAGTCCGGGGCACTGAAGCTTTCTTT.

The gene calls are TRBV6-4 and TRBJ2-2; weak D call: TRBD2 (6 bases). Trimming took off 3 bases at V and 4 bases at J, with 15 bases between the two ends. This CDR3 contains 16 residues. Germline CDR1 MRHNA, CDR2 SNTAGT. CDR3 sequence: CASSESPGLSTGELFF. CDR3 DNA: TGTGCCAGCAGTGAATCTCCGGGACTGTCCACCGGGGAGCTGTTTTTT.

The gene calls are TRBV5-1 and TRBJ2-2, with a weak D call TRBD1 (5 bases). The V end lost 6 bases, the J end lost 0 bases, and 12 bases lay between the germline ends. The CDR3 runs 15 residues. Germline V CDR1 and CDR2: SGHRS, YFSETQ. DNA of the CDR3: TGCGCCAGCACCACGACAGCAACGAACACCGGGGAGCTGTTTTTT. Residues: CASTTTATNTGELFF.

V is TRBV5-1 and J is TRBJ1-2; no definite D call. V shed 3 bases and J shed 4 bases, with 7 bases lying between them. The CDR3 is 12 residues long. Germline V lookup: CDR1 SGHRS, CDR2 YFSETQ. The CDR3 reads CASSSTGYGYTF. The CDR3 DNA sequence: TGCGCCAGCAGCTCAACGGGCTATGGCTACACCTTC.

This clone came up once. The J gene is TRBJ2-7, the V gene TRBV4-2, with TRBD1 identical over 7 bases. The CDR3 has 15 amino acids. V gave up 4 bases and J gave up 4 bases; unmatched junction bases: 10. Looked up from germline, CDR1 is LGHNA and CDR2 is YNFKEQ. CDR3 nucleotide sequence: TGTGCCAGCAGCCCCCGGCAAACAGGGGAGTACGAGCAGTACTTC. This sequence encodes CASSPRQTGEYEQYF.

The CDR3 region is CASSVAFIRLPSYEQYF. The CDR3 coding sequence is TGTGCCAGCAGCGTAGCTTTCATCAGGCTCCCCTCCTACGAGCAGTACTTC. The V call is TRBV9, the J call TRBJ2-7; D gene ambiguous. The CDR3 length is 17 residues. V was pared by 0 bases and J by 0 bases, with 16 bases between. CDR1 SGDLS and CDR2 YYNGEE come from the germline V gene.

The J gene is TRBJ1-1, the V gene TRBV9; a possible D gene is TRBD1 (6 bases). Germline V gene lookup returns CDR1 SGDLS and CDR2 YYNGEE. The CDR3 runs 16 residues. V shed 4 bases and J shed 2 bases, with 18 bases lying between them. The DNA for the CDR3 is TGTGCCAGCAGCTTAGGACCTGACAGGTCTAACACTGAAGCTTTCTTT. Translated, it gives CASSLGPDRSNTEAFF.

The V gene is TRBV7-8, the J gene TRBJ2-7; TRBD1 aligns across 7 bases. The trim removed 2 bases at V and 2 bases at J, leaving 3 bases unmatched. CDR1 and CDR2 (germline): SGHVS, FQNEAQ. CDR3 length: 14 amino acids. CDR3 in DNA: TGTGCCAGCAGCTTAAGGGACAGAACCTACGAGCAGTACTTC. Its protein product is CASSLRDRTYEQYF.

The CDR3, as DNA: TGTGCCAGCAGCTTAGTGGCAGGGGTTGAAAAACTGTTTTTT. It codes for CASSLVAGVEKLFF. The chain combines TRBV7-8 with TRBJ1-4, with D possibly being TRBD1 (6 bases). Germline V gives CDR1 SGHVS, CDR2 FQNEAQ. Between the trimmed V and J ends, which lost 1 base and 7 bases, there was a span of 10 bases. The CDR3 length is 14 residues.

V and J are TRBV10-3 and TRBJ2-5; TRBD2 aligns across 9 bases. V lost 3 bases, J lost 1 base, and 3 bases stayed unmatched. The CDR3 length is 15 residues. From germline, CDR1 is ENHRY and CDR2 SYGVKD. CDR3 nucleotide sequence: TGTGCCATCAGTGAAGCGGGGGGCGTCCAAGAGACCCAGTACTTC. Translation: CAISEAGGVQETQYF.

The V and J genes are TRBV5-5 and TRBJ2-5; D gene ambiguous. V was clipped by 4 bases and J by 5 bases, with 15 bases between them. The CDR3 spans 14 residues. Germline CDR1 is SGHKS and CDR2 is YYEKEE (reference sequence). The CDR3 coding sequence is TGTGCCAGCAGCCTATCCGGCCGGCCGGAGACCCAGTACTTC. The encoded protein is CASSLSGRPETQYF.

This clone has more than one count but fewer than ten. This chain uses TRBV2 with TRBJ2-5; maybe TRBD1 (6 bases). This CDR3 is built from 14 residues. Trimming pared 6 bases from V and 5 bases from J, leaving 16 bases between. CDR1 and CDR2 from the germline V gene are SNHLY and FYNNEI. CDR3 residues: CASSFREGGETQYF. The CDR3 bases are TGTGCCAGCAGCTTCCGGGAAGGGGGTGAGACCCAGTACTTC.

This clone has a handful of counts. Additional DNA sequences in this sample encode the identical CDR3. V gene TRBV4-3 combines with J gene TRBJ1-1; the D gene is possibly TRBD1 (5 bases). V lost 2 bases and J 0 bases, leaving 16 bases between the germline ends. CDR1 and CDR2 from the germline V gene are LGHNA and YSLEER. The CDR3 loop spans 17 amino acids. The CDR3 nucleotides are TGCGCCAGCAGCCAATTTACCGGACACCTTTTGAACACTGAAGCTTTCTTT. Protein: CASSQFTGHLLNTEAFF.

The chain carries TRBV7-9 and TRBJ2-5; 7 bases are a match to TRBD2. Germline V gives CDR1 SEHNR, CDR2 FQNEAQ (reference sequence). Trimming at V came to 5 bases and at J to 6 bases, leaving 9 bases not matched to a gene. This CDR3 is built from 14 residues. The CDR3 region is CASSPGLVGKTQYF. The CDR3 DNA reads as TGTGCCAGCAGCCCCGGACTAGTTGGGAAGACCCAGTACTTC.

The chain uses TRBV6-5 and TRBJ1-2, with 9 bases fitting TRBD1. V lost 5 bases, J lost 8 bases, and 6 bases stayed unmatched. This CDR3 contains 13 residues. Germline assignment: CDR1 MNHEY and CDR2 SVGAGI. CDR3 residues: CASSQGQGGGYTF. The DNA of the CDR3 is TGTGCCAGCAGTCAGGGACAGGGAGGCGGCTACACCTTC.

This clone was observed once. J is TRBJ1-1 and V is TRBV5-6; D is unresolved. This CDR3 has 14 amino acids. Trimming shortened V by 2 bases and J by 0 bases, and 8 bases separated the two germline ends. Germline CDR1 is SGHDT and CDR2 is YYEEEE. The CDR3 region is CASSFFTLNTEAFF. DNA for the CDR3: TGTGCCAGCAGCTTTTTCACATTGAACACTGAAGCTTTCTTT. The variable domain in full, completed from reference TRBV5-6 and TRBJ1-1, reads DAGVTQSPTHLIKTRGQQVTLRCSPKSGHDTVSWYQQALGQGPQFIFQYYEEEERQRGNFPDRFSGHQFPNYSSELNVNALLLGDSALYLCASSFFTLNTEAFFGQGTRLTVV.

J is TRBJ2-4 and V is TRBV7-6; TRBD1 agrees at 10 bases. This CDR3 is 16 amino acids long. V lost 3 bases, J lost 1 base, and 3 bases stayed unmatched. Germline CDR1 reads SGHVS; CDR2 reads FNYEAQ. CDR3 sequence (DNA): TGTGCCAGCAGCTTCGACAGGGGGCATGCCAAAAACATTCAGTACTTC. Residues: CASSFDRGHAKNIQYF.